The T cell receptor beta chain under discussion was sequenced for a study of shared clonotypes between healthy human individuals. Researchers divided each subset's genomic DNA evenly across several immunoSEQ plates. The method was immunoSEQ multiplex PCR; TCRdb's version includes in-frame clones alone and lacks a portion of them. In the table there are fewer than 850,000 clones, roughly 70% of which are singletons. CDR1 is MDHEN and CDR2 is SYDVKM in the germline V gene. V gave up 10 bases and J gave up 6 bases, with 14 bases separating them. There are 12 residues in the CDR3. J is TRBJ2-3 and V is TRBV28; no definite D call. The sequence was collected from a woman aged 25 to 45 in good health. The sequencing input was memory CD4+ T cells sorted from blood. Subset specified: CD45RA-negative fraction. CDR3: CATATLGDTQYF. The CDR3 DNA reads TGTGCCACCGCGACCTTGGGGGATACGCAGTATTTT.